Listed below are T cell receptor beta chains from one sample, sequenced in a study of CD8+CD57+ T cells in acquired aplastic anemia. MiXCR, run by TCRdb on the reads, gives a single entry per CDR3 protein. The data contain 270,000 or so distinct CDR3 sequences, roughly 82% of them seen just once; the ten biggest clones take up about two fifths. The specimen was sorted CD4+, CD8+, or CD8+CD57+ T cells (not recorded which) from PBMCs. The receptors were gathered from a human donor with aplastic anemia. The CDR3 runs from the conserved cysteine through the conserved F or W. Each record gives: J gene, D gene, clone size, V gene, CDR3 protein, CDR3 DNA. A D gene is named only where the DNA matches it firmly. Expanded clones are given a class, and other clones once, few, many or no size at all.

TRBJ1-1 | - | - | TRBV7-3 | CASSLDHATNTNHFF | TGTGCCAGCAGCTTAGACCACGCAACAAACACGAACCATTTCTTT
TRBJ2-3 | - | - | TRBV5-1 | CASSLRTDPQYF | TGCGCCAGCAGCTTAAGGACAGATCCGCAGTATTTT
TRBJ2-1 | - | few | TRBV11-3 | CASSIAMRAYNEQFF | TGTGCCAGTAGTATAGCTATGAGAGCCTACAATGAGCAGTTCTTC
TRBJ1-6 | TRBD1 | - | TRBV7-2 | CASRSMDRGMSSYNSPLHF | TGTGCCAGCAGGTCAATGGACAGGGGGATGTCATCCTATAATTCACCCCTCCACTTT
TRBJ2-6 | - | - | TRBV9 | CASSLGTARTQANVLTF | TGTGCCAGCAGCCTAGGGACCGCCCGAACTCAGGCCAACGTCCTGACTTTC
TRBJ2-7 | - | - | TRBV19 | CASSRPGLIYAQYF | TGTGCCAGCTCACGACCGGGACTGATCTACGCGCAGTACTTC
TRBJ2-1 | - | once | TRBV6-5 | CASSQGGGNGYNEQFF | TGTGCCAGCAGCCAGGGGGGCGGAAACGGTTACAATGAGCAGTTCTTC
TRBJ2-1 | TRBD2 | - | TRBV25-1 | CASRPLAGAGNEQYF | TGTGCCAGCAGACCCTTAGCGGGAGCGGGGAATGAGCAGTACTTT
TRBJ1-4 | - | - | TRBV10-3 | CASSYERTSHEKLFF | TGTGCCAGCAGTTACGAACGGACCTCTCATGAAAAACTGTTTTTT
TRBJ2-1 | - | - | TRBV7-3 | CASSFQGGGENEEQFF | TGTGCCAGCAGCTTTCAGGGGGGGGGGGAGAACGAGGAGCAGTTCTTC
TRBJ2-6 | TRBD2 | - | TRBV7-3 | CASSSAGGSENNDLTF | TGTGCCAGCAGCTCCGCGGGAGGCTCCGAGAATAACGACCTGACTTTC
TRBJ2-3 | TRBD1 | - | TRBV9 | CASREGDRDTQYF | TGTGCCAGCAGGGAAGGGGACAGAGATACGCAGTATTTT
TRBJ1-1 | - | - | TRBV2 | CADTAGEKTEAFF | TGTGCCGATACCGCCGGGGAGAAGACTGAAGCTTTCTTT
TRBJ1-2 | - | - | TRBV7-8 | CASSESRGAGYGYTF | TGTGCCAGCAGTGAGTCTCGGGGCGCCGGCTATGGCTACACCTTC
TRBJ2-7 | TRBD2 | - | TRBV7-8 | CASSIAGGPDTQQYF | TGTGCCAGCAGTATAGCGGGCGGACCCGATACTCAGCAGTACTTC
TRBJ2-1 | TRBD2 | many | TRBV6-6 | CASSYGASGIVEQFF | TGTGCCAGCAGTTACGGTGCGAGCGGGATCGTTGAGCAGTTCTTC
TRBJ1-1 | TRBD1 | - | TRBV7-2 | CASSFGTDLNTEAFF | TGTGCCAGCAGCTTCGGGACAGACCTCAACACTGAAGCTTTCTTT
TRBJ1-5 | TRBD1 | - | TRBV28 | CASSLQGIWQPQHF | TGTGCCAGCAGTCTACAGGGGATTTGGCAGCCCCAGCATTTT
TRBJ2-7 | TRBD1 | - | TRBV11-2 | CASSSGTAYEQYF | TGTGCCAGCAGCTCCGGGACAGCCTACGAGCAGTACTTC
TRBJ2-1 | TRBD2 | once | TRBV7-8 | CASSVLAGGADTQQFF | TGTGCCAGCAGTGTCCTAGCGGGAGGGGCGGATACGCAGCAGTTCTTC
TRBJ2-7 | TRBD1 | - | TRBV7-8 | CASRPGTGGEQYF | TGTGCCAGCAGGCCCGGGACAGGGGGAGAGCAGTACTTC
TRBJ1-2 | - | - | TRBV7-8 | CASSSGVRGGQFGYTF | TGTGCCAGCAGCTCAGGGGTTAGGGGTGGGCAGTTTGGCTACACCTTC
TRBJ2-7 | TRBD1 | - | TRBV7-2 | CASSQGQVNSYEQYF | TGTGCCAGCAGCCAGGGACAGGTAAACTCCTACGAGCAGTACTTC
TRBJ2-3 | - | - | TRBV7-9 | CASSVEGTYGYTF | TGTGCCAGCAGCGTCGAGGGCACCTATGGCTACACTTTC
TRBJ2-7 | TRBD1 | once | TRBV7-2 | CASSQGQGATYQQYF | TGCGCCAGCAGCCAAGGACAGGGGGCTACCTACCAGCAGTACTTC
TRBJ1-1 | - | - | TRBV7-3 | CASSLGTLNTEAFF | TGTGCCAGCAGCTTAGGGACGTTGAACACTGAAGCTTTCTTT
TRBJ1-5 | - | - | TRBV5-5 | CASSLKDSNQPQHF | TGTGCCAGCAGCTTAAAAGATAGCAATCAGCCCCAGCATTTT
TRBJ2-7 | - | - | TRBV6-1 | CASSVEPGQSHEQYF | TGTGCCAGCAGTGTGGAGCCGGGACAATCCCACGAGCAGTACTTC
TRBJ2-7 | - | once | TRBV11-1 | CASSLFSPTAFSYEQYF | TGTGCCAGCAGCTTATTTAGTCCTACAGCGTTTTCCTACGAGCAGTACTTC
TRBJ2-3 | - | - | TRBV7-8 | CASSNAPRETQYFF | TGTGCCAGCAGCAATGCTCCTAGGGAGACCCAGTACTTTTTT
TRBJ2-5 | - | - | TRBV7-2 | CVSSRGSGQKYDYF | TGTGTCAGCAGCAGAGGCAGCGGGCAAAAGTACGACTACTTC
TRBJ2-6 | - | - | TRBV5-4 | CASVGANVLTF | TGTGCCAGCGTAGGGGCCAACGTCCTGACCTTC
TRBJ2-4 | - | - | TRBV5-4 | CASSFTAAVLAKNIQYF | TGTGCCAGCAGCTTCACAGCGGCAGTACTAGCCAAAAACATTCAGTACTTC
TRBJ2-1 | TRBD2 | - | TRBV9 | CATGSSGSREEKLF | TGTGCCACCGGGTCTAGCGGGAGTAGGGAAGAGAAGCTCTTC
TRBJ2-6 | - | few | TRBV2 | CASSDAGSYGANVLTF | TGTGCCAGCAGCGACGCGGGTAGCTACGGGGCCAACGTCCTGACATTC
TRBJ2-5 | - | - | TRBV7-6 | CATSLGTYQSTQYF | TGTGCCACCAGCTTAGGCACCTATCAATCAACCCAGTACTTC
TRBJ2-3 | - | - | TRBV2 | CASSLGGIHAQYF | TGTGCCAGCAGCTTAGGGGGGATCCATGCGCAGTATTTC
TRBJ1-1 | TRBD1 | - | TRBV11-3 | CASSEDLTGVNTEAFF | TGTGCCAGCAGCGAAGATCTGACAGGGGTGAACACTGAAGCTTTCTTT
TRBJ2-3 | - | few | TRBV2 | CASVEGGPDTQYF | TGTGCCAGCGTGGAGGGGGGTCCCGATACGCAGTATTTT
TRBJ1-2 | TRBD1 | - | TRBV4-1 | CASSQETGATNYGYTF | TGCGCCAGCAGCCAAGAGACAGGGGCGACTAACTATGGCTACACCTTC
TRBJ2-7 | TRBD2 | - | TRBV10-3 | CAISESGGDSGEQYF | TGTGCCATCAGTGAGAGCGGGGGAGATTCTGGTGAGCAGTACTTC
TRBJ2-1 | - | - | TRBV12-5 | CASGVGGIHEQFF | TGTGCTAGTGGTGTTGGGGGGATCCATGAGCAGTTCTTC
TRBJ1-6 | - | - | TRBV5-5 | CASSSRTVGYNSPLHF | TGTGCCAGCAGTTCCCGGACAGTCGGCTATAATTCACCCCTCCACTTT
TRBJ2-6 | - | - | TRBV5-6 | CASSYAAGYGANVLTF | TGTGCCAGCAGTTACGCGGCCGGCTACGGGGCCAACGTCCTGACTTTC
TRBJ2-7 | - | - | TRBV15 | CASSLASEQDTQYF | TGTGCCAGCAGCTTAGCGAGCGAGCAAGATACGCAGTACTTC
TRBJ1-4 | - | - | TRBV12-5 | CASALTVELFF | TGTGCTAGCGCTTTGACGGTTGAACTGTTTTTT
TRBJ2-7 | - | - | TRBV29-1 | CSVDVGQGPSYEQYF | TGCAGCGTTGATGTAGGGCAGGGACCCTCCTACGAGCAGTACTTC
TRBJ1-5 | - | few | TRBV29-1 | CSVDDGGGGQPQHF | TGCAGCGTTGACGATGGGGGGGGCGGTCAGCCCCAGCATTTT
TRBJ1-1 | - | - | TRBV15 | CATRGGRGTFF | TGTGCCACCAGGGGAGGGAGGGGAACGTTCTTT
TRBJ2-3 | - | few | TRBV19 | CASSIAGGAYNEYF | TGTGCCAGTAGTATAGCTGGCGGAGCCTACAATGAGTATTTT
TRBJ1-2 | - | - | TRBV19 | CASSGGGGSSNEQSF | TGTGCCAGTAGTGGGGGAGGGGGGTCTTCCAATGAGCAGTCCTTC